A selection of T cell receptor beta chains follows, all from one sample in a study of T cell responses to AZD1222 COVID-19 vaccine. The data were produced by immunoSEQ multiplex PCR, yet TCRdb's version contains in-frame clones alone and is incomplete. The sample lists around 130,000 clones, roughly 90% occurring once. Sequencing was performed on peripheral blood, taken 28 days after the second AZD1222 dose. These receptor sequences come from an adult who received the AZD1222 COVID-19 vaccine. Both conserved end residues are part of each CDR3. D genes are given only for firm matches. Where a row states a size, it is once, few, many or the class of an expanded clone; other rows omit it.

D: TRBD1; J: TRBJ1-6; V: TRBV19; size: NA; CDR3: CASRSPRDRAPSPLHF; DNA: TGTGCCAGTAGGTCTCCCAGGGACAGGGCCCCTTCACCCCTCCACTTT
D: NA; J: TRBJ2-3; V: TRBV10-3; size: NA; CDR3: CAISDPDRKSTDTQYF; DNA: TGTGCCATCAGTGACCCCGACAGAAAGAGCACAGATACGCAGTATTTT
D: NA; J: TRBJ2-6; V: TRBV5-8; size: few; CDR3: CASSQRYSGANVLTF; DNA: TGTGCCAGCAGTCAACGCTACTCTGGGGCCAACGTCCTGACTTTC
D: NA; J: TRBJ1-2; V: TRBV6-4; size: NA; CDR3: CASSPAANYGYTF; DNA: TGTGCCAGCTCCCCGGCAGCTAACTATGGCTACACCTTC
D: TRBD1; J: TRBJ1-5; V: TRBV5-1; size: NA; CDR3: CASSPLGGQMQPQHF; DNA: TGCGCCAGCAGCCCGCTAGGGGGCCAGATGCAGCCCCAGCATTTT
D: NA; J: TRBJ1-2; V: TRBV4-3; size: NA; CDR3: CASSQDTVDYGYTF; DNA: TGCGCCAGCAGCCAAGATACGGTTGATTATGGCTACACCTTC
D: NA; J: TRBJ1-1; V: TRBV9; size: NA; CDR3: CASSEGQNTEAFF; DNA: TGTGCCAGCAGCGAGGGACAGAACACTGAAGCTTTCTTT
D: NA; J: TRBJ1-1; V: TRBV4-3; size: once; CDR3: CASSQDSRMNTEAFF; DNA: TGCGCCAGCAGCCAAGATTCACGGATGAACACTGAAGCTTTCTTT
D: NA; J: TRBJ2-5; V: TRBV5-1; size: NA; CDR3: CASTGMYQETQYF; DNA: TGCGCCAGTACAGGGATGTACCAAGAGACCCAGTACTTC
D: NA; J: TRBJ1-1; V: TRBV5-6; size: NA; CDR3: CASSLGLGVEAFF; DNA: TGTGCCAGCAGCCTGGGTCTTGGAGTTGAAGCTTTCTTT
D: TRBD2; J: TRBJ2-1; V: TRBV27; size: NA; CDR3: CASSFREGSLLGDEQFF; DNA: TGTGCCAGCAGTTTCCGGGAGGGGTCCTTATTAGGGGATGAGCAGTTCTTC
D: TRBD2; J: TRBJ2-6; V: TRBV27; size: NA; CDR3: CASRRGLAALSGANVLTF; DNA: TGTGCCAGCAGGCGGGGACTAGCGGCACTCTCTGGGGCCAACGTCCTGACTTTC
D: NA; J: TRBJ2-2; V: TRBV6-5; size: NA; CDR3: CASSYSYPNTGELFF; DNA: TGTGCCAGCAGTTACTCCTACCCAAACACCGGGGAGCTGTTTTTT
D: NA; J: TRBJ1-1; V: TRBV9; size: many; CDR3: CASSVGHMNTEAFF; DNA: TGTGCCAGCAGCGTCGGACATATGAACACTGAAGCTTTCTTT
D: TRBD2; J: TRBJ2-5; V: TRBV7-2; size: few; CDR3: CASSFSGGAETQYF; DNA: TGTGCCAGCAGCTTTAGCGGGGGGGCCGAGACCCAGTACTTC
D: NA; J: TRBJ1-6; V: TRBV12-3/TRBV12-4; size: NA; CDR3: CASSFSNSPLHF; DNA: TGTGCCAGCAGTTTTTCTAATTCACCCCTCCACTTT
D: TRBD1; J: TRBJ1-6; V: TRBV11-2; size: NA; CDR3: CASSLGGRGNSPLHF; DNA: TGTGCCAGCAGCTTAGGAGGCAGGGGGAATTCACCCCTCCACTTT
D: TRBD1; J: TRBJ1-1; V: TRBV20-1; size: NA; CDR3: CSALDRDRAFF; DNA: TGCAGTGCATTGGACAGGGATCGAGCTTTCTTT
D: NA; J: TRBJ1-1; V: TRBV7-5; size: once; CDR3: CARRVGSMNTEAFF; DNA: TGTGCCAGAAGGGTCGGCAGCATGAACACTGAAGCTTTCTTT
D: TRBD1; J: TRBJ2-5; V: TRBV11-2; size: NA; CDR3: CASSRVGTDQETQYF; DNA: TGTGCCAGCAGCAGAGTTGGGACAGACCAAGAGACCCAGTACTTC
D: NA; J: TRBJ1-6; V: TRBV6-5; size: NA; CDR3: CASKGNPPLHF; DNA: TGTGCCAGCAAGGGGAATCCACCCCTCCACTTT
D: NA; J: TRBJ1-2; V: TRBV12-3/TRBV12-4; size: NA; CDR3: CASSLPQGGGYTF; DNA: TGTGCCAGCAGTTTACCGCAGGGTGGTGGCTACACCTTC
D: TRBD1; J: TRBJ2-7; V: TRBV6-5; size: NA; CDR3: CASSYALGQGYEQYF; DNA: TGTGCCAGCAGTTACGCATTAGGACAGGGTTACGAGCAGTACTTC
D: TRBD1; J: TRBJ1-3; V: TRBV5-1; size: NA; CDR3: CASSSGQGSGNTIYF; DNA: TGCGCCAGCAGCTCGGGACAGGGCTCTGGAAACACCATATATTTT
D: TRBD1; J: TRBJ1-1; V: TRBV6-2/TRBV6-3; size: NA; CDR3: CASSYGVSRYRGQNTEAFF; DNA: TGTGCCAGCAGTTACGGAGTCTCCCGTTACAGGGGGCAGAACACTGAAGCTTTCTTT
D: NA; J: TRBJ1-1; V: TRBV19; size: few; CDR3: CASSLGLNTEAFF; DNA: TGTGCCAGTAGTTTGGGGTTGAACACTGAAGCTTTCTTT
D: NA; J: TRBJ1-2; V: TRBV30; size: NA; CDR3: CAWSVRSYGYTF; DNA: TGTGCCTGGAGTGTACGGAGCTATGGCTACACCTTC